The rows below give T cell receptor beta chains drawn from one sample of a study of shared clonotypes between healthy human individuals. The method was immunoSEQ multiplex PCR; TCRdb's version includes in-frame clones alone and lacks a portion of them. Of hundreds of thousands of clones in the sample, about 98% were seen once. The specimen sequenced was naive CD8+ T cells sorted from blood. The receptors here all came from a man aged 25 to 40 in good health. Both conserved end residues are part of each CDR3. D genes are given only for firm matches. Where a row states a size, it is once, few, many or the class of an expanded clone; other rows omit it.

d_call: -; v_call: TRBV27; j_call: TRBJ1-5; clone_size: -; cdr3_aa: CASSLSKVNQPQHF; cdr3_nt: TGTGCCAGCAGTTTGTCCAAGGTCAATCAGCCCCAGCATTTT
d_call: -; v_call: TRBV5-1; j_call: TRBJ1-5; clone_size: -; cdr3_aa: CASSTSGSPNQPQHF; cdr3_nt: TGCGCCAGCAGCACCTCAGGGAGCCCCAATCAGCCCCAGCATTTT
d_call: TRBD2; v_call: TRBV6-4; j_call: TRBJ2-1; clone_size: -; cdr3_aa: CASSELAGVNEQFF; cdr3_nt: TGTGCCAGCAGCGAGCTAGCGGGAGTGAATGAGCAGTTCTTC
d_call: -; v_call: TRBV7-9; j_call: TRBJ2-3; clone_size: -; cdr3_aa: CASSLGQTDTQYF; cdr3_nt: TGTGCCAGCAGCTTAGGGCAGACAGATACGCAGTATTTT
d_call: -; v_call: TRBV12-2; j_call: TRBJ2-2; clone_size: -; cdr3_aa: CASRSQGRGTGELFF; cdr3_nt: TGTGCAAGTCGCTCACAGGGACGGGGAACCGGGGAGCTGTTTTTT
d_call: -; v_call: TRBV9; j_call: TRBJ2-2; clone_size: -; cdr3_aa: CASSLPNTGELFF; cdr3_nt: TGTGCCAGCAGCTTACCGAACACCGGGGAGCTGTTTTTT
d_call: -; v_call: TRBV5-1; j_call: TRBJ1-1; clone_size: -; cdr3_aa: CASNYDGLGTEAFF; cdr3_nt: TGCGCCAGCAACTACGACGGCCTTGGTACTGAAGCTTTCTTT
d_call: TRBD2; v_call: TRBV4-1; j_call: TRBJ2-7; clone_size: -; cdr3_aa: CASSQVAGDEQYF; cdr3_nt: TGCGCCAGCAGCCAAGTAGCGGGAGACGAGCAGTACTTC
d_call: -; v_call: TRBV2; j_call: TRBJ2-2; clone_size: -; cdr3_aa: CASSESPITGELFF; cdr3_nt: TGTGCCAGCAGTGAATCTCCGATAACCGGGGAGCTGTTTTTT
d_call: -; v_call: TRBV7-2; j_call: TRBJ1-5; clone_size: -; cdr3_aa: CASSLAHSSIGQPQHF; cdr3_nt: TGTGCCAGCAGCTTAGCGCACAGCTCTATCGGTCAGCCCCAGCATTTT
d_call: -; v_call: TRBV5-4; j_call: TRBJ2-3; clone_size: -; cdr3_aa: CASSPKEAESTDTQYF; cdr3_nt: TGTGCCAGCAGCCCGAAGGAAGCGGAAAGCACAGATACGCAGTATTTT
d_call: TRBD1; v_call: TRBV5-1; j_call: TRBJ1-2; clone_size: -; cdr3_aa: CASSLDRGANYGYTF; cdr3_nt: TGCGCCAGCAGCTTGGACAGGGGAGCTAACTATGGCTACACCTTC
d_call: TRBD2; v_call: TRBV27; j_call: TRBJ2-7; clone_size: -; cdr3_aa: CASSTRGLADYEQYF; cdr3_nt: TGTGCCAGCAGTACTCGGGGACTAGCGGACTACGAGCAGTACTTC
d_call: -; v_call: TRBV27; j_call: TRBJ2-1; clone_size: -; cdr3_aa: CASSWLNEQFF; cdr3_nt: TGTGCCAGCAGTTGGTTAAATGAGCAGTTCTTC
d_call: TRBD2; v_call: TRBV5-5; j_call: TRBJ2-3; clone_size: -; cdr3_aa: CASSLVSGRARDTQYF; cdr3_nt: TGTGCCAGCAGCTTGGTTAGCGGGAGGGCAAGGGATACGCAGTATTTT
d_call: -; v_call: TRBV7-2; j_call: TRBJ2-7; clone_size: once; cdr3_aa: CASSETSYEQYF; cdr3_nt: TGTGCCAGCAGCGAAACCTCCTACGAGCAGTACTTC
d_call: -; v_call: TRBV7-9; j_call: TRBJ1-5; clone_size: -; cdr3_aa: CASSLGPQPQHF; cdr3_nt: TGTGCCAGCAGCTTAGGGCCGCAGCCCCAGCATTTT
d_call: -; v_call: TRBV4-3; j_call: TRBJ1-2; clone_size: -; cdr3_aa: CASSQATYGERYTF; cdr3_nt: TGCGCCAGCAGCCAAGCCACGTACGGGGAGCGGTACACCTTC
d_call: TRBD1; v_call: TRBV29-1; j_call: TRBJ2-2; clone_size: -; cdr3_aa: CSVEDRDTGELFF; cdr3_nt: TGCAGCGTTGAGGACAGGGACACCGGGGAGCTGTTTTTT
d_call: -; v_call: TRBV5-1; j_call: TRBJ1-3; clone_size: -; cdr3_aa: CASSFAGNSGNTIYF; cdr3_nt: TGCGCCAGCAGCTTTGCAGGGAACTCTGGAAACACCATATATTTT
d_call: -; v_call: TRBV9; j_call: TRBJ2-5; clone_size: -; cdr3_aa: CASSDHLEGLEETQYF; cdr3_nt: TGTGCCAGCAGCGACCACCTCGAGGGGTTGGAAGAGACCCAGTACTTC
d_call: -; v_call: TRBV27; j_call: TRBJ2-7; clone_size: -; cdr3_aa: CASSIGPAGDEQYF; cdr3_nt: TGTGCCAGCAGTATTGGACCCGCAGGGGACGAGCAGTACTTC
d_call: TRBD2; v_call: TRBV15; j_call: TRBJ2-3; clone_size: -; cdr3_aa: CATSRIPGTSGRGGTDTQYF; cdr3_nt: TGTGCCACCAGCAGAATCCCCGGGACTAGCGGGAGAGGAGGCACAGATACGCAGTATTTT
d_call: -; v_call: TRBV6-1; j_call: TRBJ2-7; clone_size: -; cdr3_aa: CASRASEAYEQYF; cdr3_nt: TGTGCCAGCAGGGCTAGCGAAGCCTACGAGCAGTACTTC
d_call: -; v_call: TRBV6-5; j_call: TRBJ2-7; clone_size: once; cdr3_aa: CASSYSFNRSPYEQYF; cdr3_nt: TGTGCCAGCAGTTACTCGTTCAACAGGAGCCCCTACGAGCAGTACTTC
d_call: -; v_call: TRBV11-2; j_call: TRBJ2-7; clone_size: -; cdr3_aa: CASSLGGRYEQYF; cdr3_nt: TGTGCCAGCAGCTTAGGCGGGCGATACGAGCAGTACTTC
d_call: -; v_call: TRBV7-6; j_call: TRBJ2-3; clone_size: -; cdr3_aa: CASSLNVRLTDTQYF; cdr3_nt: TGTGCCAGCAGCTTAAACGTCAGACTCACAGATACGCAGTATTTT
d_call: -; v_call: TRBV27; j_call: TRBJ2-7; clone_size: -; cdr3_aa: CASSLQYGAYEQYF; cdr3_nt: TGTGCCAGCAGTTTACAATATGGGGCCTACGAGCAGTACTTC
d_call: -; v_call: TRBV27; j_call: TRBJ1-1; clone_size: -; cdr3_aa: CASSVGTEAFF; cdr3_nt: TGTGCCAGCAGTGTGGGCACTGAAGCTTTCTTT
d_call: -; v_call: TRBV1; j_call: TRBJ2-1; clone_size: -; cdr3_aa: CTSSQRTSGTCGEQFF; cdr3_nt: TGCACCAGCAGCCAACGGACTAGCGGGACCTGTGGTGAGCAGTTCTTC